The 27 T cell receptor beta chains reported below all come from one sample, sequenced in a study of shared T cell receptors in the human thymus. The table came from immunoSEQ multiplex PCR; TCRdb's copy has only in-frame clones and leaves some out. The data hold under 700,000 clones, with approximately 78% observed a single time. These data were also reused for a study on human thymus T cells.

Sequencing was done on a sample of thymocytes. The receptors derive from a boy under three years old with a congenital heart defect.

V usage is TRBV11-2 and J usage is TRBJ2-7, with 10 bases identical to TRBD2. This CDR3 has 17 amino acids. Germline lookup yields CDR1 SGHAT and CDR2 FQNNGV. Trimming cost V 4 bases and J 1 base; bases outside gene matches: 10. The CDR3 sequence: CASSSRNTSGVSYEQYF. The CDR3, as DNA: TGTGCCAGCAGCTCGAGGAACACTAGCGGGGTTTCCTACGAGCAGTACTTC.

This chain uses TRBV21-1 with TRBJ2-1; the table's D gene call, TRBD2, was not cross checked with the DNA. TRBV21-1 represents a pseudogene. The CDR3 has 16 amino acids. CDR3 in amino acids: CASSNGGSIQYNEQFF. In nucleotides, the CDR3 is TGTGCCAGCAGCAATGGCGGGAGCATCCAATACAATGAGCAGTTCTTC.

The chain has TRBV25-1 and TRBJ2-4; 8 bases line up with TRBD1. CDR3 length: 14 amino acids. CDR1 MGHDK and CDR2 SYGVNS come from the germline V gene. The J segment lost 8 bases and the V segment lost 6 bases, leaving 9 bases of the junction unmatched. This CDR3 is CASRRGTGGDIQYF. The CDR3 nucleotides read TGTGCCAGCAGGAGGGGGACAGGAGGGGACATTCAGTACTTC.

The rearrangement uses TRBV6-6 and TRBJ1-1; 9 bases agree with TRBD1. Germline V gives CDR1 MNHNY, CDR2 SVGAGI (reference sequence). CDR3 length: 16 amino acids. J was trimmed by 1 base and V by 5 bases; bases with no gene match: 8. The CDR3 reads CASSPRLGQGNTEAFF. For the CDR3, the DNA is TGTGCCAGCAGTCCCAGACTGGGACAGGGGAACACTGAAGCTTTCTTT.

The V and J genes are TRBV7-8 and TRBJ2-7; possible D gene TRBD2, 6 bases. V was cut by 1 base and J by 2 bases, with 18 bases left in between. CDR1 is SGHVS, CDR2 FQNEAQ, per germline. The length of the CDR3 is 17 residues. DNA of the CDR3: TGTGCCAGCAGCTTAGAAGGTTGCAGGGACTCGACCTACGAGCAGTACTTC. Translating gives CASSLEGCRDSTYEQYF.

This chain links TRBV20-1 with TRBJ1-1, with D possibly TRBD1 on 5 matching bases. Germline loops: CDR1 DFQATT, CDR2 SNEGSKA (reference sequence). CDR3 length: 11 amino acids. V gave up 4 bases and J gave up 6 bases, with 9 bases separating them. The CDR3 bases are TGCAGTGCTATGCAGGGTCCTGAAGCTTTCTTT. The encoded protein is CSAMQGPEAFF.

V usage is TRBV4-3 and J usage is TRBJ1-2; maybe TRBD1 (5 bases). CDR1 and CDR2 from the germline V gene are LGHNA and YSLEER. CDR3 length: 15 amino acids. Trimming left V 0 bases short and J 6 bases short, with 14 bases between. The CDR3 is CASSQDGEGLNGYTF. The CDR3 bases are TGCGCCAGCAGCCAAGATGGGGAGGGGTTGAATGGCTACACCTTC.

The rearrangement joins TRBV12-5 to TRBJ1-4; possibly TRBD1 for D (5 bases). Trimming removed 1 base from V and 7 bases from J, with 13 bases in between. The length of the CDR3 is 15 residues. From germline, CDR1 is LGHNT and CDR2 FRNRAP. The DNA for the CDR3 is TGTGCTAGTGGTTTGGAGCCTGGCAGGGTTGAAAAACTGTTTTTT. Amino acid sequence: CASGLEPGRVEKLFF.

The chain recombines TRBV6-5 with TRBJ1-5; TRBD1 aligns across 7 bases. Looked up from germline, CDR1 is MNHEY and CDR2 is SVGAGI. CDR3 length: 16 residues. V lost 4 bases to trimming and J lost 0 bases; unmatched junction nucleotides: 6. The CDR3 coding sequence is TGTGCCAGCAGTTTTATCACAGGGGATAGCAATCAGCCCCAGCATTTT. As protein: CASSFITGDSNQPQHF.

The V gene is TRBV27, the J gene TRBJ2-7; 10 positions match TRBD2. This CDR3 has 15 residues. Looked up from germline, CDR1 is MNHEY and CDR2 is SMNVEV (reference sequence). V lost 3 bases to trimming and J lost 4 bases; unmatched junction nucleotides: 6. The CDR3 nucleotides are TGTGCCAGCAGTTTGGCTAGCGGGAGATCTTACGAGCAGTACTTC. It specifies CASSLASGRSYEQYF.

The gene calls are TRBV27 and TRBJ1-4, with D uncertain. The germline V and J ends were trimmed by 5 bases and 7 bases, with 11 bases remaining between them. Germline V gene data show CDR1 as MNHEY and CDR2 as SMNVEV (reference sequence). This CDR3 has 13 residues. This CDR3 is CASSPTRGEKLFF. DNA for the CDR3: TGTGCCAGCAGTCCCACCCGGGGTGAAAAACTGTTTTTT.

This chain connects TRBV7-9 to TRBJ2-2; 8 bases line up with TRBD2. V trimming: 1 base; J trimming: 3 bases; junction bases outside the gene matches: 4. Per the germline V gene, CDR1 is SEHNR and CDR2 is FQNEAQ (reference sequence). The CDR3 consists of 16 residues. CDR3 region: CASSLESGRDTGELFF. The CDR3 DNA is TGTGCCAGCAGCTTAGAGTCCGGGAGGGACACCGGGGAGCTGTTTTTT.

The chain couples TRBV11-2 to TRBJ1-1, with D perhaps TRBD1 (6 bases). The ends were cut back, 2 bases at V and 0 bases at J, with 16 bases in the middle. This CDR3 has 17 amino acids. CDR1 is SGHAT, CDR2 FQNNGV, per germline. The CDR3 protein is CASSLWYRDGLNTEAFF. The CDR3 nucleotides are TGTGCCAGCAGCTTATGGTACAGGGATGGCTTGAACACTGAAGCTTTCTTT.

This chain connects TRBV6-1 to TRBJ2-5; 7 nucleotides line up with TRBD1. TRBJ2-7 explains the end of the DNA better; the J call may be wrong. The CDR3 length is 13 residues. In germline, CDR1 is MNHNS, CDR2 SASEGT. Here the CDR3 reads CASSERGPHEQYF. In nucleotides, the CDR3 is TGTGCCAGCAGTGAAAGGGGGCCCCACGAGCAGTACTTC.

Only a few counts were recorded for this clone. The DNA of the CDR3 is TGCGCCAGCAGCGGTAGCGGGAGCTCCTACAATGAGCAGTTCTTC. The encoded protein is CASSGSGSSYNEQFF. The chain combines TRBV5-1 with TRBJ2-1; 9 nucleotides line up with TRBD2. J lost 0 bases, V lost 4 bases, and 2 bases had no gene match. This CDR3 is 15 amino acids long. Germline V gene sequence: CDR1 SGHRS, CDR2 YFSETQ.

The chain carries TRBV7-6 and TRBJ2-1, with TRBD2 matching over 11 bases. Germline CDR1 and CDR2: SGHVS and FNYEAQ. The CDR3 runs to 16 residues. J gave up 7 bases and V 4 bases, and 9 bases lay outside the gene matches. The CDR3 DNA reads TGTGCCAGCAGCTACCTAGCGGGAGGAAGGGGTAATGAGCAGTTCTTC. Translating it yields CASSYLAGGRGNEQFF.

The genes are TRBV29-1 and TRBJ2-5; 10 nucleotides agree with TRBD2. Losses at the gene ends were 6 bases for V and 1 base for J; bases not matched to a gene: 8. Per germline, CDR1 SQVTM and CDR2 ANQGSEA. The CDR3 length is 15 residues. The CDR3 loop is CSVHSGRTLQETQYF. CDR3 in DNA: TGCAGCGTACATAGCGGGAGGACCCTCCAAGAGACCCAGTACTTC.

The gene calls are TRBV27 and TRBJ1-2; no firm D call. The V and J ends lost 0 bases and 3 bases respectively, with 11 bases between them. The CDR3 runs to 15 residues. Germline V gene data show CDR1 as MNHEY and CDR2 as SMNVEV (reference sequence). CDR3: CASSLSAREDYGYTF. The CDR3 nucleotides read TGTGCCAGCAGTTTATCGGCCAGAGAGGACTATGGCTACACCTTC.

V is TRBV7-9 and J is TRBJ2-1, with D perhaps TRBD2 (6 bases). V shed 5 bases and J shed 6 bases, with 8 bases lying between them. The CDR3 consists of 12 residues. Germline V lookup: CDR1 SEHNR, CDR2 FQNEAQ (reference sequence). The CDR3: CASSRDFNEQFF. CDR3 bases: TGTGCCAGCAGCCGGGACTTCAATGAGCAGTTCTTC. Looking up the rest from reference TRBV7-9 and TRBJ2-1 gives the full variable domain: DTGVSQNPRHKITKRGQNVTFRCDPISEHNRLYWYRQTLGQGPEFLTYFQNEAQLEKSRLLSDRFSAERPKGSFSTLEIQRTEQGDSAMYLCASSRDFNEQFFGPGTRLTVL.

V and J are TRBV7-9 and TRBJ1-4; no clear D. The CDR3 consists of 15 residues. V shed 5 bases and J shed 0 bases, with 10 bases lying between them. Germline CDR1 is SEHNR and CDR2 is FQNEAQ (reference sequence). The CDR3 sequence is CASSHTRTTNEKLFF. CDR3 coding DNA: TGTGCCAGCAGCCACACAAGAACAACTAATGAAAAACTGTTTTTT.

This clone was observed a few times. The chain links TRBV14 to TRBJ1-5; TRBD1 matches at 7 bases. After removal of 8 bases from V and 8 bases from J, the junction contained 9 bases not matched to a gene. There are 13 residues in the CDR3. CDR1 is SGHDN and CDR2 is FVKESK in the germline V gene. The CDR3 spells CASRQGSDEPQHF. CDR3 DNA: TGTGCCAGCCGACAGGGATCTGATGAGCCCCAGCATTTT.

The rearrangement joins TRBV6-6 to TRBJ1-1; 7 bases line up with TRBD1. The length of the CDR3 is 14 residues. Trimming removed 2 bases from V and 9 bases from J; junction bases left unmatched: 9. Per the germline V gene, CDR1 is MNHNY and CDR2 is SVGAGI (reference sequence). Here the CDR3 reads CASSYPTDRDQAFF. The CDR3 DNA reads TGTGCCAGCAGTTACCCCACCGACAGGGACCAAGCTTTCTTT.

This clone was detected a few times. V is TRBV9 and J is TRBJ2-7; possible D gene TRBD2, 6 bases. Germline CDR1 is SGDLS and CDR2 is YYNGEE. V was clipped by 3 bases and J by 1 base, with 14 bases between them. The CDR3 spans 15 residues. The CDR3 is CASSERETWSYEQYF. Written as DNA, the CDR3 is TGTGCCAGCAGCGAACGGGAGACTTGGTCCTACGAGCAGTACTTC.

This sequence joins TRBV7-2 and TRBJ1-2; TRBD1 is a possible D gene (5 bases). V was clipped by 4 bases and J by 4 bases, with 10 bases between them. The length of the CDR3 is 13 residues. Germline V CDR1 and CDR2: SGHTA, FQGNSA. DNA of the CDR3: TGTGCCAGCAGCTGTAAGGGGTCCTATGGCTACACCTTC. This gives the protein CASSCKGSYGYTF.

The chain combines TRBV28 with TRBJ2-2; maybe TRBD2 (6 bases). This CDR3 has 14 amino acids. V lost 4 bases, J lost 5 bases, and 11 bases lay in between. The germline V gene encodes CDR1 MDHEN and CDR2 SYDVKM. The CDR3 spells CASSYGGDTGELFF. The CDR3, as DNA: TGTGCCAGCAGTTACGGCGGGGATACCGGGGAGCTGTTTTTT.

This chain connects TRBV5-1 to TRBJ2-7; 7 nucleotides agree with TRBD2. The CDR3 runs 13 residues. Germline lookup yields CDR1 SGHRS and CDR2 YFSETQ. Trimming at V came to 4 bases and at J to 5 bases, leaving 6 bases not matched to a gene. CDR3 in amino acids: CASSVGGPHEQYF. DNA for the CDR3: TGCGCCAGCAGCGTGGGAGGGCCTCACGAGCAGTACTTC.

V usage is TRBV5-6 and J usage is TRBJ1-1; D gene ambiguous. Germline V gene lookup returns CDR1 SGHDT and CDR2 YYEEEE. Trimming pared 4 bases from V and 5 bases from J, leaving 18 bases between. The CDR3 is made up of 15 amino acids. Here the CDR3 DNA reads TGTGCCAGCAGCCCGGGAACCCCCCGAGGGACTGAAGCTTTCTTT. This sequence encodes CASSPGTPRGTEAFF. Looking up the rest from reference TRBV5-6 and TRBJ1-1 gives the full variable domain: DAGVTQSPTHLIKTRGQQVTLRCSPKSGHDTVSWYQQALGQGPQFIFQYYEEEERQRGNFPDRFSGHQFPNYSSELNVNALLLGDSALYLCASSPGTPRGTEAFFGQGTRLTVV.